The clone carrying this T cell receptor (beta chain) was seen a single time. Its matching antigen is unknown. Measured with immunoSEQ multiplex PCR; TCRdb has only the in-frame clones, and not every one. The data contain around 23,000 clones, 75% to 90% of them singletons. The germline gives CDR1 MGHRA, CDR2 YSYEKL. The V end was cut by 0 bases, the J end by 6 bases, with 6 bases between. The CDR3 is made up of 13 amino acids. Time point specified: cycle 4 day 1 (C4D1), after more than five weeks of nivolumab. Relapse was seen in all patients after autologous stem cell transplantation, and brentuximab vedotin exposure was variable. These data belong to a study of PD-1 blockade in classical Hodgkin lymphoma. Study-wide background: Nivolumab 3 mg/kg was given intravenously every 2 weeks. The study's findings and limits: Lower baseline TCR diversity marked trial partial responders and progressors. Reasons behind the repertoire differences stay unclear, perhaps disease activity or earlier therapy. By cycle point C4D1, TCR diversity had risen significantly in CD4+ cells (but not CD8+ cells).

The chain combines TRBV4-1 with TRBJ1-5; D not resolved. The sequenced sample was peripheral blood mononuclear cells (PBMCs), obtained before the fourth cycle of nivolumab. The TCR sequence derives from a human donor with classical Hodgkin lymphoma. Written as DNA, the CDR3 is TGCGCCAGCAGCCAAGAAGGTGGTCAGCCCCAGCATTTT. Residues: CASSQEGGQPQHF.